Below are 18 T cell receptor beta chains sequenced from a single sample in a study of blood T cells in healthy people across ages (dated by TCRdb to about 2015). Libraries came from 5' RACE. TCRdb lists the instrument as Illumina HiSeq 2500. A second PCR of about 6 to 11 cycles was run with a J-beta primer mix and a sample-barcoded 5' primer. TCRdb reworked the public reads: Q25 trimming with fastp, MiXCR clone assembly, productive beta chains retained. One record per CDR3 amino acid sequence lists the most common genes and DNA. A total of around 800,000 distinct CDR3 sequences appear in this sample, 55% to 65% of them only once. Approximately 30% of the sample rests with the top ten. Sequenced: blood. Receptors were obtained from a man between 25 and 39 years old in good health.

A few counts support this clonotype. The genes are TRBV4-3 and TRBJ1-2, with D perhaps TRBD1 (5 bases). The CDR3 extends over 13 amino acids. Trimming took off 0 bases at V and 8 bases at J, with 10 bases between the two ends. Germline V gene sequence: CDR1 LGHNA, CDR2 YSLEER. The CDR3 region has the DNA TGCGCCAGCAGCCAAGATTGGCAGGGAGGCTACACCTTC. Protein: CASSQDWQGGYTF.

This clonotype is a singleton in its sample. The chain is built from TRBV5-1 and TRBJ1-1; TRBD1 agrees at 7 bases. The V gene end was trimmed by 4 bases and the J gene end by 2 bases; junction bases not matched to a gene: 5. The germline V gene has CDR1 SGHRS and CDR2 YFSETQ. The CDR3 has 14 amino acids. CDR3 coding DNA: TGCGCCAGCAGCGCCGGGACAGTAAACACTGAAGCTTTCTTT. Residues: CASSAGTVNTEAFF.

V usage is TRBV7-2 and J usage is TRBJ1-6; D unclear. V was trimmed by 0 bases and J by 7 bases, leaving 10 bases between them. The CDR3 is 15 residues long. Germline V gives CDR1 SGHTA, CDR2 FQGNSA. The CDR3, as DNA: TGTGCCAGCAGCTTAGCAGGGCCACCGAATTCACCCCTCCACTTT. The encoded protein is CASSLAGPPNSPLHF.

This chain uses TRBV18 with TRBJ2-3; the D call may be TRBD1 or TRBD2 (5 bases each). CDR3 length: 14 amino acids. The ends were cut back, 4 bases at V and 6 bases at J, with 14 bases in the middle. Germline CDR1 KGHSH, CDR2 LQKENI. DNA of the CDR3: TGTGCCAGCTCACTGGGGACCGGGCGTGATACGCAGTATTTT. It specifies CASSLGTGRDTQYF.

V gene TRBV9 combines with J gene TRBJ2-3, with D uncertain. The CDR3 totals 12 residues. The V gene lost 0 bases and the J gene lost 5 bases, with 4 bases spanning the gap. Germline CDR1 is SGDLS and CDR2 is YYNGEE. Here the CDR3 reads CASSVEGDTQYF. The CDR3, as DNA: TGTGCCAGCAGCGTAGAGGGAGATACGCAGTATTTT. Using reference TRBV9 and TRBJ2-3 for the parts outside the CDR3, the full variable domain is DSGVTQTPKHLITATGQRVTLRCSPRSGDLSVYWYQQSLDQGLQFLIQYYNGEERAKGNILERFSAQQFPDLHSELNLSSLELGDSALYFCASSVEGDTQYFGPGTRLTVL.

The chain is built from TRBV4-3 and TRBJ2-1, with 12 bases matching TRBD2. This CDR3 is built from 18 residues. The V gene end was trimmed by 0 bases and the J gene end by 7 bases; junction bases not matched to a gene: 10. Germline CDR1 is LGHNA and CDR2 is YSLEER. Here the CDR3 reads CASSQDIPSGGAWNEQFF. The CDR3 nucleotides are TGCGCCAGCAGCCAAGATATTCCTAGCGGGGGGGCCTGGAATGAGCAGTTCTTC.

As concerns this clonotype: Its ends do not fully match the called genes, so a read error is possible. The rearrangement joins TRBV7-9 to TRBJ2-5, with D perhaps TRBD1 (6 bases). The J call is in doubt because the DNA end fits TRBJ2-7 better. This CDR3 is built from 12 residues. Looked up from germline, CDR1 is SEHNR and CDR2 is FQNEAQ (reference sequence). The chain's CDR3 is CSSSLGTHEQYF. The CDR3 nucleotides are TGTTCCAGCAGCTTAGGGACACACGAGCAGTACTTC.

This clonotype showed up just a few times. V is TRBV6-2 or TRBV6-3 and J is TRBJ1-5, with no clear D. Per germline, CDR1 MNHEY and CDR2 SVGEGT. V lost 2 bases and J 3 bases, leaving 11 bases between the germline ends. The CDR3 runs 15 residues. The CDR3 nucleotides are TGTGCCAGCAGTTACGGGGTCGTGATCAATCAGCCCCAGCATTTT. Translated, it gives CASSYGVVINQPQHF.

This chain uses TRBV4-2 with TRBJ1-5, with D possibly being TRBD1 (5 bases). CDR3 length equals 15 residues. Trimming removed 2 bases from V and 5 bases from J, with 13 bases in between. Germline V gene sequence: CDR1 LGHNA, CDR2 YNFKEQ. CDR3 nucleotides: TGTGCCAGCAGCCAAACGGGGGTTAGTGATCAGCCCCAGCATTTT. Amino acids: CASSQTGVSDQPQHF.

This rearrangement joins TRBV7-2 to TRBJ2-5, with 8 bases identical to TRBD2. With 7 bases clipped from V and 1 base from J, the junction kept 8 bases outside the gene matches. The germline V gene encodes CDR1 SGHTA and CDR2 FQGNSA. The CDR3 has 15 residues. For the CDR3, the DNA is TGTGCCAGCACCATCTCGCGGGGGGTCCAAGAGACCCAGTACTTC. It specifies CASTISRGVQETQYF.

V is TRBV12-3 or TRBV12-4 and J is TRBJ2-1; D ambiguous. Trimming removed 10 bases from V and 3 bases from J, with 7 bases in between. This CDR3 comprises 11 residues. CDR3 DNA: TGTGCCACAGCAGGCTACAATGAGCAGTTCTTC. This codes for CATAGYNEQFF.

The genes are TRBV9 and TRBJ2-5; a weak D match, TRBD2 (6 bases). The closer fit of TRBJ2-7 to the DNA end suggests the J call may be wrong. The CDR3 runs 15 residues. CDR1 is SGDLS, CDR2 YYNGEE, per germline. CDR3 nucleotides: TGTGCCAGCAGCGTAGGTCTGAGCGGGCCCTACGAGCAGTACTTC. Translated: CASSVGLSGPYEQYF.

The chain links TRBV4-2 to TRBJ2-5, with a possible D match to TRBD1 (5 bases). This CDR3 contains 17 residues. The germline V and J ends were trimmed by 3 bases and 0 bases, with 17 bases remaining between them. The V gene's germline CDR1 is LGHNA and CDR2 YNFKEQ. CDR3 protein: CASSQTTVNLDQETQYF. The CDR3 DNA reads as TGTGCCAGCAGCCAGACGACAGTTAATCTCGACCAAGAGACCCAGTACTTC.

The V and J genes are TRBV20-1 and TRBJ2-1; 8 nucleotides line up with TRBD2. The CDR3 has 15 amino acids. The V and J ends lost 6 bases and 8 bases, in that order; junction bases with no gene match: 15. CDR1 and CDR2 (germline): DFQATT, SNEGSKA (reference sequence). CDR3 coding DNA: TGCAGTGCGGCGCCGGGACTAGTTTTAGTTCATGAGCAGTTCTTC. Protein product: CSAAPGLVLVHEQFF.

The CDR3 sequence: CASSLLTLAGEQFF. The DNA for the CDR3 is TGTGCCAGCAGCCTCCTTACGCTAGCGGGCGAGCAGTTCTTC. The gene calls are TRBV7-9 and TRBJ2-1; 8 bases line up with TRBD2. V was clipped by 5 bases and J by 10 bases; unmatched bases: 10. Germline-derived CDR1 and CDR2 are SEHNR and FQNEAQ (reference sequence). The length of the CDR3 is 14 residues.

The V call is TRBV4-3, the J call TRBJ2-7, with D unresolved. Looked up from germline, CDR1 is LGHNA and CDR2 is YSLEER. V lost 0 bases to trimming and J lost 2 bases, with 11 bases between them. CDR3 size: 15 residues. CDR3 amino acids: CASSQDYSWTYEQYF. In DNA form, the CDR3 reads TGCGCCAGCAGCCAAGATTACAGCTGGACCTACGAGCAGTACTTC.

This clonotype was found a few times. V is TRBV11-3 and J is TRBJ2-5; 8 bases match TRBD1. The end of the DNA is better explained by TRBJ2-7, so the J call may be wrong. Germline V lookup: CDR1 SGHNT, CDR2 YENEEA. CDR3 size: 13 residues. CDR3 sequence reads: CASSSTGENEQYF. The DNA for the CDR3 is TGTGCCAGCAGCTCGACAGGGGAAAACGAGCAGTACTTC.

The genes are TRBV7-2 and TRBJ2-1; D possibly corresponds to TRBD1 (6 bases). This CDR3 has 17 residues. V was cut by 3 bases and J by 4 bases, with 19 bases left in between. Germline CDR1 SGHTA, CDR2 FQGNSA. The CDR3 protein is CASSFLMAGVGYNEQFF. Here the CDR3 DNA reads TGTGCCAGCAGCTTTTTGATGGCAGGGGTGGGATACAATGAGCAGTTCTTC.